The text below deals with one T cell receptor beta chain. The data derive from a study of blood T cell repertoires in COVID-19. About the study: Samples representing acute and convalescent COVID-19 were sourced from the United States, Italy and Spain. Nucleic acid was either cDNA or gDNA, and it came from T cells, B-cell-depleted T cells, or PBMCs.

Authors' methods: Using reference gene primer amplification, nucleated cell counts were estimated. Only in-frame clones appear in the TCRdb table, and some are missing; sequencing was by immunoSEQ multiplex PCR. The D gene and trimming were derived from the DNA, and the V and J assignments and clone size from that table. The table lists approximately 210,000 clones, 70% to 90% of them singletons, with about 4.8% in the top ten. The CDR3 has 17 residues. Germline trimming cut 2 bases from V and 7 bases from J; bases unmatched to any gene: 14. CDR1 is SGHRS, CDR2 YFSETQ, per germline. V is TRBV5-1 and J is TRBJ2-5; 10 bases align to TRBD2. Sequenced sample: peripheral blood. The TCR was taken from a woman aged 40 to 50 with acute or convalescent COVID-19. CDR3 bases: TGCGCCAGCAGCTTTAGCGGGGGGCCGTATCTAAGCCGGACCCAGTACTTC. It encodes CASSFSGGPYLSRTQYF.